This T cell receptor beta chain was sequenced for a study of CD8 T cells in ankylosing spondylitis. Study observations and caveats: It appeared that ankylosing spondylitis blood was characterized by a TCR beta motif of several highly homologous variants.

This clonotype was counted ten times or more. Its antigen is unidentified. Trimming shortened V by 2 bases and J by 4 bases, and 12 bases separated the two germline ends. Looked up from germline, CDR1 is SGHTA and CDR2 is FQGNSA. The CDR3 spans 15 residues. TCRdb called the 5' RACE reads again in MiXCR, with one record for every CDR3 protein. Among about 240,000 distinct CDR3 sequences listed, under 30% were seen once. This rearrangement joins TRBV7-2 to TRBJ2-1; TRBD2 might be the D (7 bases). What was sequenced was blood, either unsorted or a sorted T cell fraction (not recorded which). The receptor was derived from a male donor with ankylosing spondylitis or in good health (not recorded which). The CDR3: CASSLSGGLYNEQFF. The CDR3 DNA follows: TGTGCCAGCAGCTTATCCGGGGGGCTTTACAATGAGCAGTTCTTC.